This T cell receptor (beta chain) was recovered during a study of response to subunit inactivated influenza vaccine (dated by TCRdb to the late 2010s). With regard to the full study: To follow how T cells responded to a trivalent subunit inactivated influenza vaccine, the researchers relied on deep quantitative profiling of the T cell receptor repertoire.

The library was prepared using RT-PCR. Instrument on record: Illumina HiSeq 2500. TCRdb trimmed the raw reads at Q25, called clones with MiXCR and kept productive beta chains. When rows share a CDR3 protein, they turn into one entry using the most common DNA and genes. The table for this sample lists approximately 700,000 distinct CDR3 sequences; 14% of them were counted only once. Around 6.5% of the sample belongs to the ten largest clones. The table lists this clonotype with many counts. The antigen this receptor binds is unknown. No base qualities exist here, and no much larger clone lies one base off it. Study-wide conclusions, independent of this receptor: The authors proposed that each seasonal influenza vaccination may bring in only a limited number of new T cells.

The input for sequencing was PBMCs from blood, taken roughly 15 days before vaccination. The receptor was derived from a man aged 45-65 years who received an inactivated influenza vaccine. Donor details come from another sample of the same person, matched by shared clones.

The nucleotide sequence is TGTGCCAGCAGCTTCGACATGGGAGGGCAGCCCCAGCATTTT. This is translated as CASSFDMGGQPQHF. In this chain, TRBV12-3 or TRBV12-4 is recombined with TRBJ1-5, with no reliable assignment of the D segment. V loses 6 bases of germline sequence and J loses 7 bases, and the interval between the two ends is 16 bases. From cysteine to phenylalanine, the CDR3 is 14 amino acids long. Only the CDR3 region is kept as DNA, spanning 42 bases read in frame from base 1.